These T cell receptor beta chains were read from a single sample in a study of cytomegalovirus exposure and HLA in healthy donors. Method: immunoSEQ multiplex PCR; TCRdb's copy keeps in-frame clones and lacks some. This sample has 180,000 or so clones; about 82% occur once, and the top ten carry 1.5% to 2%. Sequencing input: PBMCs. Receptor source: a woman in her twenties or thirties in good health and CMV-seronegative. CDR3s include the opening cysteine and the closing phenylalanine or tryptophan. A D gene is named only where the DNA matches it firmly.

cdr3_aa v_call d_call
CASSRAGGLETQYF TRBV5-1 NA
CASSPGPLYEQYF TRBV7-3 NA
CASSSTGHGTEAFF TRBV7-2 TRBD1
CASSSMNTEAFF TRBV19 NA
CASSGQSNTEAFF TRBV5-1 NA
CASSLIRGKVEAFF TRBV11-2 TRBD1
CASSLRDTSYEQYF TRBV7-9 NA
CASRRTGGGTDTQYF TRBV27 TRBD1
CASSVLGSSYNEQFF TRBV9 NA
CASSPGTRDNEQFF TRBV5-4 NA
CASSIGGLAGGQETQYF TRBV19 TRBD2
CASRRDRESDTQYF TRBV11-2 NA
CASRPTPGTGGYLNEKLFF TRBV5-1 TRBD1
CASSHGDRVLTGELFF TRBV7-9 TRBD1
CASSSTGATGKPQHF TRBV6-5 TRBD1
CASSPGQYSYEQYF TRBV11-2 TRBD1
CASSLTPTGTDTQYF TRBV4-1 TRBD1
CAWSHSAGGQPQHF TRBV30 NA
CASSSTGTNDWGYTF TRBV5-1 NA
CASTGGTGGYQETQYF TRBV5-1 TRBD1